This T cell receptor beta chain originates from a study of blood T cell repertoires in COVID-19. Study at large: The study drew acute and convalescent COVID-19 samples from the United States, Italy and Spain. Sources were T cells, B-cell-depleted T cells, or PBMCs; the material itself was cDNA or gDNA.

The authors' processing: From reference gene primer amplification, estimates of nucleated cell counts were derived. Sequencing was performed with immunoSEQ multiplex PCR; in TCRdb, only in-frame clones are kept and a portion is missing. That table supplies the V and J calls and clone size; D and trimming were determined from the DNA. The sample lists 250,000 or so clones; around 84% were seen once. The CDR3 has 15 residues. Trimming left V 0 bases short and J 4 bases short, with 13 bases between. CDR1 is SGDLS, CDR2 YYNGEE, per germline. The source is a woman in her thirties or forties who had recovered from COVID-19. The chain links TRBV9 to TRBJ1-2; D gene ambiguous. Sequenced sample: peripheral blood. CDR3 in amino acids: CASSVDAGGLYGYTF. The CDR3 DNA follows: TGTGCCAGCAGCGTAGATGCCGGAGGGCTCTATGGCTACACCTTC.